These 9 T cell receptor beta chains were all obtained from the same sample, sequenced in a study of neurological immune-mediated disorders. Each CDR3 protein is one row after TCRdb ran MiXCR on the 5' RACE reads. The sample records over 35,000 distinct CDR3 sequences, 10% to 15% being singletons. Material: PBMCs. The receptors were sampled from a female donor in good health.

Many counts were recorded for this clonotype. The chain recombines TRBV12-3 or TRBV12-4 with TRBJ1-1; D might be TRBD1 (5 bases). The CDR3 sequence is 12 residues long. V lost 5 bases, J lost 8 bases, and 12 bases lay in between. CDR3 nucleotides: TGTGCCAGCAGTAGGGATCAGGGCGAAGCTTTCTTT. This codes for CASSRDQGEAFF.

The V gene is TRBV28, the J gene TRBJ2-7; D is uncertain. This CDR3 has 13 amino acids. V dropped 6 bases and J dropped 7 bases, with 16 bases sitting between them. CDR1 is MDHEN, CDR2 SYDVKM, per germline. The CDR3 nucleotides are TGTGCCAGCAGCGCCTCACTGTTTGGTGAGCAGTACGTC. Its protein is CASSASLFGEQYV.

This clonotype has ten or more counts. The chain is built from TRBV5-1 and TRBJ1-1, with D perhaps TRBD1 (6 bases). CDR3 length equals 15 residues. Germline V gives CDR1 SGHRS, CDR2 YFSETQ. V gave up 1 base and J gave up 2 bases, with 12 bases separating them. CDR3 sequence reads: CASSLQRQANTEAFF. Here the CDR3 DNA reads TGCGCCAGCAGCTTGCAACGACAGGCAAACACTGAAGCTTTCTTT.

The chain joins TRBV5-1 to TRBJ2-1; D is perhaps TRBD1 or TRBD2 (6 bases each). The CDR3 extends over 14 amino acids. V was pared by 5 bases and J by 3 bases, with 12 bases between. Germline CDR1 SGHRS, CDR2 YFSETQ. Here the CDR3 DNA reads TGCGCCAGCAGAGAGGGGGGTTACTACAATGAGCAGTTCTTC. It codes for CASREGGYYNEQFF.

This clonotype was counted ten times or more. The V gene is TRBV20-1, the J gene TRBJ1-1, with D unclear. Germline lookup yields CDR1 DFQATT and CDR2 SNEGSKA (reference sequence). V was trimmed by 1 base and J by 6 bases, leaving 12 bases between them. This CDR3 is built from 13 residues. The CDR3 DNA reads as TGCAGTGCTAGAGCACCTGGACTATCTGAAGCTTTCTTT. It codes for CSARAPGLSEAFF.

The chain uses TRBV7-8 and TRBJ2-3; 7 bases match TRBD2. Germline V lookup: CDR1 SGHVS, CDR2 FQNEAQ. This CDR3 is built from 12 residues. J lost 6 bases, V lost 8 bases, and 5 bases had no gene match. CDR3 DNA: TGTGCCAGCGCGGCGGGAGCGGATACGCAGTATTTT. The encoded protein is CASAAGADTQYF.

At least ten counts were recorded for this clonotype. V is TRBV12-3 or TRBV12-4 and J is TRBJ2-5; tentatively, D is TRBD1 (6 bases). The CDR3 consists of 13 residues. V dropped 6 bases and J dropped 4 bases, with 12 bases sitting between them. The CDR3 region has the DNA TGTGCCAGCAGCGTTCTAGGGGGAGAGACCCAGTACTTC. It translates to CASSVLGGETQYF.

The sample holds many counts of this clonotype. The chain uses TRBV20-1 and TRBJ2-1; 11 bases are shared with TRBD1. The CDR3 runs to 13 residues. Germline CDR1 reads DFQATT; CDR2 reads SNEGSKA (reference sequence). With 6 bases clipped from V and 9 bases from J, the junction kept 7 bases outside the gene matches. The CDR3 loop reads CSAPGQGVGEQFF. The DNA of the CDR3 is TGCAGTGCCCCGGGACAGGGGGTTGGTGAGCAGTTCTTC.

Note on this clonotype: This may come from a read error, since a much larger clone is one base off. The chain carries TRBV10-3 and TRBJ1-2, with D unresolved. Germline V CDR1 and CDR2: ENHRY, SYGVKD. This CDR3 contains 16 residues. V dropped 0 bases and J dropped 4 bases, with 15 bases sitting between them. The CDR3 bases are TGTGCCATCAGTGAGTCCCCAGGTCGTGATAGCTATGGCTACACCTTC. Its translation is CAISESPGRDSYGYTF.